These 20 T cell receptor beta chains originate from one sample sequenced in a study of response to subunit inactivated influenza vaccine. TCRdb reprocessed the RT-PCR reads with MiXCR, giving one entry per CDR3 protein. Counted here are approximately 310,000 distinct CDR3 sequences, less than 25% occurring once; the ten biggest clones make up approximately 10%. The source material was PBMCs from blood, sampled about 20 months after vaccination. All receptors derive from a man aged 50-75 years who received an inactivated influenza vaccine.

The chain joins TRBV9 to TRBJ2-1; 9 bases match TRBD1. The CDR3 has 15 amino acids. CDR1 and CDR2 from the germline V gene are SGDLS and YYNGEE. V gave up 2 bases and J gave up 5 bases; unmatched junction bases: 5. DNA of the CDR3: TGTGCCAGCAGCGTCCGGACAGGGGCCCACAATGAGCAGTTCTTC. Translation: CASSVRTGAHNEQFF.

This clonotype was detected only a few times. The chain uses TRBV10-3 and TRBJ2-4, with D tentatively TRBD1 (6 bases). V lost 4 bases and J lost 2, with 12 bases in between. From germline, CDR1 is ENHRY and CDR2 SYGVKD. The CDR3 length is 15 residues. The CDR3 here is CAISAGDSTKNIQYF. CDR3 DNA: TGTGCCATCAGTGCAGGGGATTCCACCAAAAACATTCAGTACTTC.

The rearrangement joins TRBV30 to TRBJ2-1; no firm D call. V was cut by 0 bases and J by 9 bases, with 6 bases left in between. CDR1 is GTSNPN, CDR2 SVGIG, per germline (reference sequence). This CDR3 spans 11 amino acids. The CDR3 coding sequence is TGTGCCTGGAGTGTACTCAGTGAGCAGTTCTTC. It codes for CAWSVLSEQFF.

This clonotype was found a few times. The CDR3 DNA sequence: TGTGCCAGCAGCCCTCCGGGTGACGGCTACACCTTC. Its translation is CASSPPGDGYTF. The V call is TRBV12-3 or TRBV12-4, the J call TRBJ1-2; D not certain. V was shortened by 6 bases and J by 8 bases, with 13 bases between the two germline ends. CDR3 length: 12 amino acids.

The table lists this clonotype with a count of one. The chain couples TRBV11-2 to TRBJ2-1, with 9 bases lining up with TRBD1. This CDR3 spans 16 amino acids. Per the germline V gene, CDR1 is SGHAT and CDR2 is FQNNGV. V lost 0 bases, J lost 10 bases, and 10 bases stayed unmatched. CDR3 nucleotide sequence: TGTGCCAGCAGCTTAGATAGGGTAGGGACAGGGAACGAGCAGTTCTTC. This translates into CASSLDRVGTGNEQFF.

In this sample, this clonotype turned up many times. This chain connects TRBV21-1 to TRBJ1-5. TRBV21-1 is marked as a pseudogene. The CDR3 has 13 amino acids. CDR3 loop: CASSRVVNQPQHF. The CDR3 region has the DNA TGTGCCAGCAGCAGGGTTGTTAATCAGCCCCAGCATTTT.

The CDR3 nucleotides are TGCAGCGTTTGGCAGGGGGGCTTTGAGACCCAGTACTTC. Protein sequence: CSVWQGGFETQYF. The V and J genes are TRBV29-1 and TRBJ2-5; perhaps TRBD1 as D (7 bases). The V gene's germline CDR1 is SQVTM and CDR2 ANQGSEA. This CDR3 is built from 13 residues. The ends were cut back, 5 bases at V and 5 bases at J, with 15 bases in the middle.

This clonotype was observed a handful of times. The chain carries TRBV6-5 and TRBJ1-5; D call uncertain. Deletions cut 2 bases from V and 0 bases from J, with 8 bases between. The CDR3 totals 15 residues. The V gene's germline CDR1 is MNHEY and CDR2 SVGAGI. The CDR3 protein is CASSYQRGSNQPQHF. As DNA, the CDR3 is TGTGCCAGCAGTTACCAGCGTGGTAGCAATCAGCCCCAGCATTTT.

This chain uses TRBV5-1 with TRBJ1-1; perhaps TRBD1 as D (6 bases). Looked up from germline, CDR1 is SGHRS and CDR2 is YFSETQ. The CDR3 runs to 15 residues. With 4 bases removed from V and 1 base from J, the gap between germline ends came to 14 bases. This CDR3 is CASSLSGRGNTEAFF. CDR3 nucleotides: TGCGCCAGCAGCCTTTCGGGCAGGGGGAACACTGAAGCTTTCTTT.

This clonotype was observed many times. This chain uses TRBV7-3 with TRBJ1-1; D might be TRBD1 (6 bases). This CDR3 has 13 amino acids. Trimming removed 4 bases from V and 1 base from J, with 7 bases in between. Looked up from germline, CDR1 is SGHTA and CDR2 is FQGTGA. The CDR3 reads CASSWGANTEAFF. The CDR3 DNA sequence: TGTGCCAGCAGCTGGGGGGCGAACACTGAAGCTTTCTTT.

The DNA of the CDR3 is TGCAGTGCCCGGACAGTCGGGTTCTACGAGCAGTACTTC. Translation: CSARTVGFYEQYF. This sequence joins TRBV20-1 and TRBJ2-7; D perhaps matches TRBD1 (6 bases). The CDR3 is 13 amino acids. Between the trimmed V and J ends, which lost 6 bases and 3 bases, there was a span of 15 bases. CDR1 and CDR2 (germline): DFQATT, SNEGSKA (reference sequence).

This clonotype was seen ten or more times. CDR3 sequence reads: CSVEISRVGDTEAFF. The CDR3 DNA reads as TGCAGCGTCGAGATATCCAGGGTCGGGGACACTGAAGCTTTCTTT. The chain recombines TRBV29-1 with TRBJ1-1; D might be TRBD1 (5 bases). The CDR3 totals 15 residues. From germline, CDR1 is SQVTM and CDR2 ANQGSEA. V was trimmed by 6 bases and J by 3 bases, leaving 20 bases between them.

V is TRBV6-2 or TRBV6-3 and J is TRBJ2-1; possible D gene TRBD1, 5 bases. The CDR3 has 13 amino acids. Germline-derived CDR1 and CDR2 are MNHEY and SVGEGT. V gave up 6 bases and J gave up 1 base, with 7 bases separating them. CDR3 residues: CASRRTSYNEQFF. Here the CDR3 DNA reads TGTGCCAGCAGGAGGACATCCTACAATGAGCAGTTCTTC.

CDR3 nucleotide sequence: TGTGCCAGCAGCCCTAGCGGGAGGACCACAGATACGCAGTATTTT. Translating it yields CASSPSGRTTDTQYF. The chain carries TRBV11-3 and TRBJ2-3, with 11 bases fitting TRBD2. V lost 5 bases to trimming and J lost 2 bases; unmatched junction nucleotides: 3. Looked up from germline, CDR1 is SGHNT and CDR2 is YENEEA. The CDR3 spans 15 residues.

The sample holds many counts of this clonotype. The V call is TRBV12-3 or TRBV12-4, the J call TRBJ1-2, with no clear D. The CDR3 covers 13 residues. The V end was cut by 5 bases, the J end by 4 bases, with 11 bases between. CDR3: CASSPDGAYGYTF. CDR3 in DNA: TGTGCCAGCAGTCCGGATGGAGCCTATGGCTACACCTTC.

This clonotype was found a few times. The chain carries TRBV18 and TRBJ2-5, with 9 bases aligning to TRBD2. CDR1 KGHSH and CDR2 LQKENI come from the germline V gene. This CDR3 is 16 amino acids long. With 4 bases clipped from V and 2 bases from J, the junction kept 8 bases outside the gene matches. Here the CDR3 reads CASSQRLAVLQETQYF. CDR3 sequence (DNA): TGTGCCAGCTCACAAAGACTAGCGGTCCTTCAAGAGACCCAGTACTTC.

The chain couples TRBV28 to TRBJ2-7; D call uncertain. Germline V gene lookup returns CDR1 MDHEN and CDR2 SYDVKM. This CDR3 is built from 14 residues. Between the trimmed V and J ends, which lost 1 base and 0 bases, there was a span of 7 bases. In DNA form, the CDR3 reads TGTGCCAGCAGTTTATCCGGGCCCTCCTACGAGCAGTACTTC. Encoded protein: CASSLSGPSYEQYF.

The rearrangement uses TRBV5-1 and TRBJ1-4, with 7 bases identical to TRBD1. Germline CDR1 and CDR2: SGHRS and YFSETQ. This CDR3 is 14 amino acids long. Losses at the gene ends were 4 bases for V and 3 bases for J; bases not matched to a gene: 3. The CDR3 region is CASSEGQPNEKLFF. For the CDR3, the DNA is TGCGCCAGCAGCGAGGGACAGCCTAATGAAAAACTGTTTTTT.

This clonotype was counted a few times. This chain connects TRBV30 to TRBJ1-4, with 7 bases identical to TRBD1. This CDR3 spans 14 amino acids. The trim removed 5 bases at V and 7 bases at J, leaving 10 bases unmatched. Germline V gene data show CDR1 as GTSNPN and CDR2 as SVGIG (reference sequence). This chain's CDR3 is CAWQIRGASEKLFF. The CDR3 nucleotides read TGTGCCTGGCAGATCAGGGGGGCGAGTGAAAAACTGTTTTTT.

This clonotype was observed a handful of times. This chain links TRBV4-3 with TRBJ2-3; 16 bases line up with TRBD2. CDR3 length: 17 amino acids. CDR1 LGHNA and CDR2 YSLEER come from the germline V gene. V shed 1 base and J 4 bases; nucleotides not matched to a gene: 2. As DNA, the CDR3 is TGCGCCAGCAGCCAAGCGGGACTAGCGGGAGGGTCAGATACGCAGTATTTT. It yields the protein CASSQAGLAGGSDTQYF.